The T cell receptor (beta chain) under discussion was sequenced for a study of blood T cells in healthy people across ages. Looking at the study overall: Using template switching, researchers captured about one barcoded beta molecule for each two T cells.

This clonotype was recorded a few times. Using a J-beta primer mix together with a sample-barcoded 5' primer, a second PCR was run for about 7 to 12 cycles. TCRdb fed the 5' RACE reads into MiXCR, producing one record per CDR3 protein. Of under 700,000 distinct CDR3 sequences listed, more than 20% are singletons. Germline V lookup: CDR1 LNHDA, CDR2 SQIVND (reference sequence). This CDR3 has 17 amino acids. Unmatched junction bases numbered 14, after V lost 6 bases and J lost 7 bases. The same specimen was also included in a second study, on T cells of mothers and their children.

This clonotype originated in a boy younger than 18 in good health. The specimen sequenced was blood. The chain couples TRBV19 to TRBJ2-7; 14 nucleotides line up with TRBD2. The CDR3 bases are TGTGCCAGTAGACCAGCCGGGACTAGCGGGAGTAGGGAAGAGCAGTACTTC. It yields the protein CASRPAGTSGSREEQYF.